This record covers a single T cell receptor (beta chain). The sample belongs to a study of neurological immune-mediated disorders. Germline-derived CDR1 and CDR2 are SGHRS and YFSETQ. The CDR3 loop spans 15 amino acids. V was clipped by 2 bases and J by 5 bases, with 16 bases between them. The cells used in sorted libraries, CD4+ or CD8+ T cells, numbered about a million. TCRdb passed the 5' RACE reads through MiXCR, listing each CDR3 protein once. The table shows approximately 27,000 distinct CDR3 sequences, with around a quarter occurring only once. Sequences were obtained from CD4+ T cells from blood. The clonotype originates from a man aged 45-60 years with HTLV-1-associated myelopathy (HAM/TSP). J is TRBJ1-1 and V is TRBV5-1; maybe TRBD1 (5 bases). The CDR3 coding sequence is TGCGCCAGCAGCTTTCAGGGAAATGGAGGGACTGAAGCTTTCTTT. Protein product: CASSFQGNGGTEAFF.